Listed below are T cell receptor beta chains from one sample, sequenced in a study of T-cell memory formation after mild COVID-19. TCRdb called the 5' RACE reads again in MiXCR, with one record for every CDR3 protein. The sample includes just over 300,000 distinct CDR3 sequences, less than 20% of them seen just once. Material for sequencing was PBMCs or a T cell subset sorted from them (not recorded which). These receptors came from a man between 18 and 35 years old who had mild COVID-19 (a few samples of this study predate the infection). Cell type and time point are not known. The conserved cysteine and the conserved F or W are not part of the CDR3 here. Where a row states a size, it is once, few, many or the class of an expanded clone; other rows omit it.

V	J	size	CDR3
TRBV7-3	TRBJ1-1	NA	ASSSGHGMNTEAF
TRBV5-1	TRBJ2-1	NA	ASTAGGNSYNEQF
TRBV9	TRBJ2-5	NA	ASSVGLALSSETQY
TRBV18	TRBJ2-2	NA	ASSPPMERYTGELF
TRBV7-3	TRBJ2-3	few	ASSLPLGLAGGLVPDTQY
TRBV12-3/TRBV12-4	TRBJ1-2	NA	ASSFGGQYGYT
TRBV7-9	TRBJ2-2	NA	ASSLLLGRYTGELF
TRBV5-1	TRBJ2-1	NA	ASSLGGLAEYNEQF
TRBV4-2	TRBJ2-5	NA	ASSQVTVGGSETQY
TRBV19	TRBJ1-1	NA	ASSFLRKNTEAF
TRBV9	TRBJ2-1	NA	ASSVALAGGGEQF
TRBV12-3/TRBV12-4	TRBJ2-6	few	ASSSWDSSSGANVLT
TRBV5-1	TRBJ2-5	many	ASSSGGGMETQY
TRBV2	TRBJ1-2	few	ASSGTKIIYGYT
TRBV5-1	TRBJ1-3	NA	ASSLEHLGSGNTIY
TRBV18	TRBJ2-5	many	ASSPGRGVYQETQY
TRBV2	TRBJ2-7	few	ASRDRAYEQY
TRBV5-1	TRBJ2-1	NA	ASSVYRDEQF
TRBV9	TRBJ2-2	NA	ASSVLGLSNTGELF
TRBV6-2/TRBV6-3	TRBJ2-2	few	ASRLDRVIGELF
TRBV30	TRBJ2-4	many	AWGQDQNIQY
TRBV29-1	TRBJ2-3	few	SVFLGWTDTQY
TRBV14	TRBJ2-1	NA	ASSPLGTSGYEQF
TRBV5-1	TRBJ1-6	many	ASSFQGWNSPLH
TRBV27	TRBJ2-2	few	ASSSAGTENTGELF
TRBV4-1	TRBJ2-5	NA	ASSRGDRAATQY
TRBV7-3	TRBJ2-3	NA	ASSQGWVGTQY
TRBV12-3/TRBV12-4	TRBJ2-2	few	ASSSSRDRNTGELF
TRBV7-7	TRBJ2-5	NA	ASSPILAEQETQY
TRBV12-3/TRBV12-4	TRBJ2-3	NA	ASRDSFTQY
TRBV5-6	TRBJ2-1	many	ASSLAKGSTYNEQF
TRBV5-1	TRBJ1-1	NA	ASSLWVGSEAF
TRBV5-1	TRBJ2-6	NA	ASSLIWDSGANVLT
TRBV28	TRBJ2-2	few	ASRTWTTGELF
TRBV7-9	TRBJ2-5	NA	ASSFLSSEGETQY
TRBV7-9	TRBJ2-3	NA	ASSFGTLNTPSTDTQY
TRBV6-4	TRBJ2-4	NA	ASTLGHAKSKNIQY
TRBV20-1	TRBJ2-5	NA	SVPTDQETQY
TRBV7-3	TRBJ2-3	NA	ASSVRSGADTQY
TRBV10-2	TRBJ1-2	few	ASSEDRGAKNYGYT
TRBV20-1	TRBJ1-2	few	SASRGYT
TRBV6-6	TRBJ2-7	few	ASSYSEGYSYEQY
TRBV6-5	TRBJ2-3	NA	ASSWGPFSTDTQY
TRBV7-9	TRBJ2-3	NA	ASSLPALQFGTQY
TRBV5-1	TRBJ2-1	NA	ASTIAGGPNEQF
TRBV6-5	TRBJ1-2	few	ASSYGLGYT
TRBV29-1	TRBJ2-5	few	SVGGGGPGAQY
TRBV5-1	TRBJ2-7	NA	ASSRGGDWERNYEQY
TRBV27	TRBJ2-1	many	ASRTSGGSQQF
TRBV7-2	TRBJ2-1	many	ASRFGGGNEQF
TRBV3-1	TRBJ2-7	few	ASSQDSGVAYEQY